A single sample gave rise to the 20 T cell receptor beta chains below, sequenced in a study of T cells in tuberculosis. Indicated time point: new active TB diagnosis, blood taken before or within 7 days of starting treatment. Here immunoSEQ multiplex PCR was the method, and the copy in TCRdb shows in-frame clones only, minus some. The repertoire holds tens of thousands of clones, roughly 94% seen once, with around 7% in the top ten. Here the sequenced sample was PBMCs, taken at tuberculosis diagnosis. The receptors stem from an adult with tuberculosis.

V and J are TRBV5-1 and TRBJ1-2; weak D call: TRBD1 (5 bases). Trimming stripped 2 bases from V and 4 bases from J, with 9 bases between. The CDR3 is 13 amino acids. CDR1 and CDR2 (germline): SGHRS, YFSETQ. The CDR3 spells CASSFGGTYGYTF. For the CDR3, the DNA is TGCGCCAGCAGCTTCGGGGGGACCTATGGCTACACCTTC.

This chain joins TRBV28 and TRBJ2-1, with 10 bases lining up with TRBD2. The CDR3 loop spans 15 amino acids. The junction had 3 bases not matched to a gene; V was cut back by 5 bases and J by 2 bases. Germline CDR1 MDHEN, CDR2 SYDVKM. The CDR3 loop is CASSPGTSAYNEQFF. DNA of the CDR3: TGTGCCAGCAGTCCCGGGACTAGCGCCTACAATGAGCAGTTCTTC.

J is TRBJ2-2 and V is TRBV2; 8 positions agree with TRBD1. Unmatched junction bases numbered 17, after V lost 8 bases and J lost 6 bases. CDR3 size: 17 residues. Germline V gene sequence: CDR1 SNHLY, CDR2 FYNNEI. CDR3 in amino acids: CASGRRPGGEFAGELFF. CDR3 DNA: TGTGCCAGCGGGAGAAGACCAGGGGGCGAGTTTGCCGGGGAGCTGTTTTTT.

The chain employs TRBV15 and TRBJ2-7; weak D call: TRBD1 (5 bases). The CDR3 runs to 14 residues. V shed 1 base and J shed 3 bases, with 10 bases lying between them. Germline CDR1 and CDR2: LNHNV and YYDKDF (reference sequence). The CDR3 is CATSRVARVYEQYF. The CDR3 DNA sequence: TGTGCCACCAGCAGAGTAGCCAGGGTCTACGAGCAGTACTTC.

The CDR3 here is CASRDRGLSVLNTEAFF. The CDR3 DNA reads TGTGCCAGCAGGGACAGGGGGCTATCGGTTTTGAACACTGAAGCTTTCTTT. This sequence joins TRBV2 and TRBJ1-1, with 11 bases fitting TRBD1. After removal of 6 bases from V and 0 bases from J, the junction contained 9 bases not matched to a gene. Germline loops: CDR1 SNHLY, CDR2 FYNNEI. The CDR3 consists of 17 residues.

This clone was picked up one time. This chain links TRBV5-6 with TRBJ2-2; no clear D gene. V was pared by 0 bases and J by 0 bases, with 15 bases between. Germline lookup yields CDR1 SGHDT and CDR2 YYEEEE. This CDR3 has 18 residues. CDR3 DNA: TGTGCCAGCAGCTTGGGTGGTAGCCCCTCCGCGAACACCGGGGAGCTGTTTTTT. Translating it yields CASSLGGSPSANTGELFF. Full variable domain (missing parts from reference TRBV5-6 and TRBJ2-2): DAGVTQSPTHLIKTRGQQVTLRCSPKSGHDTVSWYQQALGQGPQFIFQYYEEEERQRGNFPDRFSGHQFPNYSSELNVNALLLGDSALYLCASSLGGSPSANTGELFFGEGSRLTVL.

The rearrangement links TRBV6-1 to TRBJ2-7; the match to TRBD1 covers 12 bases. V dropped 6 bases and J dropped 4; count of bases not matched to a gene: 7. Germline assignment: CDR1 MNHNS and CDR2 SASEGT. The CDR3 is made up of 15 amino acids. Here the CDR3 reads CASRGPGQGAYEQYF. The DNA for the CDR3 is TGTGCCAGCAGGGGACCGGGACAGGGGGCTTACGAGCAGTACTTC.

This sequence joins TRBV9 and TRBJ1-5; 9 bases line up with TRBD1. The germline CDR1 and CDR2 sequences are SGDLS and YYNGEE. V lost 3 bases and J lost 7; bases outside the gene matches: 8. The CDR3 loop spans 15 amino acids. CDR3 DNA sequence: TGTGCCAGCAGCGGATCCGGGACAGGGAAGCAGCCCCAGCATTTT. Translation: CASSGSGTGKQPQHF.

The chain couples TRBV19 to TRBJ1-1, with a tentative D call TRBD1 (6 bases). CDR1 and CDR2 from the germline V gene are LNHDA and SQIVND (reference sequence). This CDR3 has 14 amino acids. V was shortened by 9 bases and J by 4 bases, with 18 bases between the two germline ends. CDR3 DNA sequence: TGTGCCAGCTATCGGGACAATCTCTTCACTGAAGCTTTCTTT. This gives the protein CASYRDNLFTEAFF.

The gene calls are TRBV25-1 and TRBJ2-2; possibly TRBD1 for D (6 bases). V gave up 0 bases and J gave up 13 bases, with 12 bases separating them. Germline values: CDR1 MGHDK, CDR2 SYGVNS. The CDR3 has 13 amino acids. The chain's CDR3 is CASSEYNREGLFF. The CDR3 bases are TGTGCCAGCAGTGAATATAACAGGGAAGGGCTGTTTTTT.

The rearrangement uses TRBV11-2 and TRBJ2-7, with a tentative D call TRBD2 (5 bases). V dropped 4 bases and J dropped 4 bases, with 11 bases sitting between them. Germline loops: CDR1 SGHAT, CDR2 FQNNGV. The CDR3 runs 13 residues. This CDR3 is CASSSADGYEQYF. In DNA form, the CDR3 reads TGTGCCAGCAGCTCAGCGGACGGTTACGAGCAGTACTTC. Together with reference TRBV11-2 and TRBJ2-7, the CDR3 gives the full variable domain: EAGVAQSPRYKIIEKRQSVAFWCNPISGHATLYWYQQILGQGPKLLIQFQNNGVVDDSQLPKDRFSAERLKGVDSTLKIQPAKLEDSAVYLCASSSADGYEQYFGPGTRLTVT.

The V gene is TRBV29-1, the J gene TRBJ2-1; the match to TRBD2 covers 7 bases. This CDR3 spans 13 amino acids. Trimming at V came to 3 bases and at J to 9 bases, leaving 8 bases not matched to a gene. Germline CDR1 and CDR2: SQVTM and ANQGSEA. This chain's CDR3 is CSVDQTGGSEQFF. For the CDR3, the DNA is TGCAGCGTTGATCAGACGGGGGGAAGTGAGCAGTTCTTC.

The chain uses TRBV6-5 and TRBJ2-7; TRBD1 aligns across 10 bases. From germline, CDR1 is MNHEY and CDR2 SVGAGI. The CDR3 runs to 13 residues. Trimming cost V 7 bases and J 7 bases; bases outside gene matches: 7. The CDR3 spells CASTRDRGWEQYF. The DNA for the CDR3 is TGTGCCAGCACAAGGGACAGGGGTTGGGAGCAGTACTTC.

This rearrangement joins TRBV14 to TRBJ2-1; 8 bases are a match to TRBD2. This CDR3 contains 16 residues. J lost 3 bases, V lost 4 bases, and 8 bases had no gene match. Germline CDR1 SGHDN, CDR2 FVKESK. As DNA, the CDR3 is TGTGCCAGCAGCCGCCCCGGGGGGGAATACTACAATGAGCAGTTCTTC. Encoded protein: CASSRPGGEYYNEQFF.

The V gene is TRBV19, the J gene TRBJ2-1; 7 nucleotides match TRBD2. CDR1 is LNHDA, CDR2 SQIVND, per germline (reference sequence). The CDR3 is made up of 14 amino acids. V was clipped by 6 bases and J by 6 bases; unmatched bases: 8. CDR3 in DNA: TGTGCCAGTAGATCGGGGGGATTACCCAATGAGCAGTTCTTC. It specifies CASRSGGLPNEQFF.

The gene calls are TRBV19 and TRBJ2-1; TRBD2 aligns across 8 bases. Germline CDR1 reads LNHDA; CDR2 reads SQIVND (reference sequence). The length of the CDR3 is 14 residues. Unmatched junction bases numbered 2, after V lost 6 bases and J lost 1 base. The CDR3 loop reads CASRGLESYNEQFF. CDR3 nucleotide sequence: TGTGCCAGTAGGGGACTAGAGTCCTACAATGAGCAGTTCTTC.

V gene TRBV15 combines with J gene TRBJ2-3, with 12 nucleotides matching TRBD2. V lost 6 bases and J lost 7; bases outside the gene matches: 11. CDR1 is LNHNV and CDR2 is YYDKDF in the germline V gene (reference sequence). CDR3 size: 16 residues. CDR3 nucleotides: TGTGCCACCAGGACTAGCGGGGGACAGTGGTTGAATACGCAGTATTTT. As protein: CATRTSGGQWLNTQYF.

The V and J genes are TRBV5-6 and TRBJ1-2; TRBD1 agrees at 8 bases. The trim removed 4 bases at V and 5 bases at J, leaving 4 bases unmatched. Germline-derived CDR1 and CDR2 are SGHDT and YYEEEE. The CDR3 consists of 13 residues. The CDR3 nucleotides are TGTGCCAGCAGCCCCGACAGGGGTTATGGCTACACCTTC. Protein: CASSPDRGYGYTF. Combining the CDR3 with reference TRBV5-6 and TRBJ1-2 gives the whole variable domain DAGVTQSPTHLIKTRGQQVTLRCSPKSGHDTVSWYQQALGQGPQFIFQYYEEEERQRGNFPDRFSGHQFPNYSSELNVNALLLGDSALYLCASSPDRGYGYTFGSGTRLTVV.

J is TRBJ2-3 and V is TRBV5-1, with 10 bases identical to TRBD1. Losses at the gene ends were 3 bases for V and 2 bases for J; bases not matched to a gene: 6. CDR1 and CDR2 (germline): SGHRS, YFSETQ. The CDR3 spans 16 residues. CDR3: CASSSGQGYSTDTQYF. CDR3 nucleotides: TGCGCCAGCAGCTCGGGACAGGGGTATTCCACAGATACGCAGTATTTT.

The CDR3 DNA is TGTGCCTGGAGAAGCGAAGCGGGAGGGCCTCGGCAGTACTTC. Translated, it gives CAWRSEAGGPRQYF. The V and J genes are TRBV30 and TRBJ2-7; 10 bases match TRBD2. Unmatched junction bases numbered 11, after V lost 3 bases and J lost 9 bases. The CDR3 is 14 residues long. Germline lookup yields CDR1 GTSNPN and CDR2 SVGIG (reference sequence).